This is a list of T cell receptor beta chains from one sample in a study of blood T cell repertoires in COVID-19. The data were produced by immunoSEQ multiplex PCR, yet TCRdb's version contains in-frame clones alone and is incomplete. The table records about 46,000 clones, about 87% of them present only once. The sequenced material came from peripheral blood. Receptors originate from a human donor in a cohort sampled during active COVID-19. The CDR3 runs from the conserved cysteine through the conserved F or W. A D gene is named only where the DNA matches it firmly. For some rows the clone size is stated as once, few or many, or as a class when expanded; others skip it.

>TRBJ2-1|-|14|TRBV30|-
CAWSVVAGGNEQFF
TGTGCCTGGAGTGTAGTCGCGGGTGGGAATGAGCAGTTCTTC
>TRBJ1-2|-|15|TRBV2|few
CASSEERGRGYGYTF
TGTGCCAGCAGTGAAGAAAGGGGGAGAGGCTATGGCTACACCTTC
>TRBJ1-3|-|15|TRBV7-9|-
CASSFPGDSGNTIYF
TGTGCCAGCAGCTTTCCGGGGGACTCTGGAAACACCATATATTTT
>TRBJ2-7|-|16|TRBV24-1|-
CATSDSRRGSSYEQYF
TGTGCCACCAGTGACTCCCGGAGAGGCTCGTCCTACGAGCAGTACTTC
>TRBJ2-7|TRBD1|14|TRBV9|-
CASSDSTGASEQYF
TGTGCCAGCAGCGACAGCACAGGGGCCTCGGAGCAGTACTTC
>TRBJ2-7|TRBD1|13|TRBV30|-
CAWSLAGGYEQYF
TGTGCCTGGAGTTTGGCAGGGGGCTACGAGCAGTACTTC
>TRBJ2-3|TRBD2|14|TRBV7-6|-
CASSFGGGTDTQYF
TGTGCCAGCAGCTTTGGGGGGGGCACAGATACGCAGTATTTT
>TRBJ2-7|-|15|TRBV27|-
CASSLSVTSSYEQYF
TGTGCCAGCAGTTTAAGCGTAACCAGCTCCTACGAGCAGTACTTC
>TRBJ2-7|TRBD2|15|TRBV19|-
CASSTTLAGSYEQYF
TGTGCCAGTAGTACCACGCTAGCGGGGTCCTACGAGCAGTACTTC
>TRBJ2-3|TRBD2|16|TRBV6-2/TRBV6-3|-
CASSYSLAESTDTQYF
TGTGCCAGCAGTTACTCCCTAGCGGAGAGCACAGATACGCAGTATTTT
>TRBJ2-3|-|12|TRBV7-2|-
CASSLSTDTQYF
TGTGCCAGCAGCCTATCCACAGATACGCAGTATTTT
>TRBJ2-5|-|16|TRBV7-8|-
CASSLAGTARRETQYF
TGTGCCAGCAGCTTAGCCGGGACTGCTCGGAGGGAGACCCAGTACTTC
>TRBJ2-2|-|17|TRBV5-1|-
CASSLEGRAGNTGELFF
TGCGCCAGCAGCTTGGAGGGCAGAGCGGGGAACACCGGGGAGCTGTTTTTT
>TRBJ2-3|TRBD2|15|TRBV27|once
CASRLAGGPPDTQYF
TGTGCCAGCCGACTAGCGGGGGGGCCCCCAGATACGCAGTATTTT
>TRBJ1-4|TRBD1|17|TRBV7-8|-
CASSYWDRGPKNEKLFF
TGTGCCAGCAGCTACTGGGACAGGGGGCCAAAGAATGAAAAACTGTTTTTT
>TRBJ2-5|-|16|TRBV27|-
CASSLSFGQGIETQYF
TGTGCCAGCAGTTTATCGTTCGGCCAGGGGATTGAGACCCAGTACTTC
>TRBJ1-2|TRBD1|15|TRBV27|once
CASNSLQGAHDGYTF
TGTGCCAGCAACAGCCTACAGGGGGCGCATGATGGCTACACCTTC
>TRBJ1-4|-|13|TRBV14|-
CASSQRTGEKLFF
TGTGCCAGCAGCCAAAGGACTGGGGAAAAACTGTTTTTT
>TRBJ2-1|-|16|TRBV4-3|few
CASSQDLKSSYNEQFF
TGCGCCAGCAGCCAAGATCTGAAGAGCTCCTACAATGAGCAGTTCTTC
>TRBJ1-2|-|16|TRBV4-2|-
CASSQDRGQIPYGYTF
TGTGCCAGCAGCCAAGATCGTGGACAGATTCCCTATGGCTACACCTTC
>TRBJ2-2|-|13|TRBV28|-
CASSSDFTGELFF
TGTGCCAGCAGTTCGGACTTCACCGGGGAGCTGTTTTTT
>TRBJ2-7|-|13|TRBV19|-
CASSPGVPYEQYF
TGTGCCAGTAGTCCCGGTGTCCCCTACGAGCAGTACTTC
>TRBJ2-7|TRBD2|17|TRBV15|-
CATSRDLLAGGPYEQYF
TGTGCCACCAGCAGAGATTTATTAGCGGGGGGACCCTACGAGCAGTACTTC
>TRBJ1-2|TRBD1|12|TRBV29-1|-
CSGPGGREGYTF
TGCAGCGGCCCAGGGGGCCGGGAAGGCTACACCTTC
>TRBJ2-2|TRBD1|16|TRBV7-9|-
CASSSRDRVFTGELFF
TGTGCCAGCAGCTCCCGGGACAGGGTTTTCACCGGGGAGCTGTTTTTT
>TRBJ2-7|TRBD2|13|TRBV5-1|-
CASSPGTTYEQYF
TGCGCCAGCAGCCCCGGGACTACCTACGAGCAGTACTTC
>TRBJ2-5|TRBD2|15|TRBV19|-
CASSISSGSQETQYF
TGTGCCAGTAGTATATCTAGCGGGAGCCAAGAGACCCAGTACTTC
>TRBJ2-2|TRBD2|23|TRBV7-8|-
CASSPLQGTGTSGRAKETGELFF
TGTGCCAGCAGCCCATTACAAGGTACCGGGACTAGCGGGAGGGCCAAAGAAACCGGGGAGCTGTTTTTT
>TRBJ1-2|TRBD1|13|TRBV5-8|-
CASSRGQLYGYTF
TGTGCCAGCAGCCGGGGACAGCTCTATGGCTACACCTTC
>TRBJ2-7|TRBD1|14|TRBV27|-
CASSLGQGSYEQYF
TGTGCCAGCAGTTTAGGACAGGGGTCCTACGAGCAGTACTTC
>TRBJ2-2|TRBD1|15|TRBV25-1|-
CASSDRTGGTGELFF
TGTGCCAGCAGTGATCGGACAGGGGGCACCGGGGAGCTGTTTTTT
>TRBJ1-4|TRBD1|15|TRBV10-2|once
CATRDRGVGNEKLFF
TGCGCCACCCGGGACAGGGGCGTTGGTAATGAAAAACTGTTTTTT
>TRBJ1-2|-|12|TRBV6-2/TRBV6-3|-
CASSYTGDGYTF
TGTGCCAGCAGTTACACGGGGGATGGCTACACCTTC
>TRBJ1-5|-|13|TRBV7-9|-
CASSHLGNQPQHF
TGTGCCAGCAGCCACTTGGGCAATCAGCCCCAGCATTTT
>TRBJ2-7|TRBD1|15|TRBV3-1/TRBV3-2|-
CASSPTDRTPNEQYF
TGTGCCAGCAGCCCGACGGACAGGACGCCCAACGAGCAGTACTTC
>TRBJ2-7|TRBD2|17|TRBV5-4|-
CASSSGTSGGASYEQYF
TGTGCCAGCAGTTCCGGGACTAGCGGGGGGGCCTCCTACGAGCAGTACTTC
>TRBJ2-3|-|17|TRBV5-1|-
CASSSTGGGALADTQYF
TGCGCCAGCAGCTCCACGGGTGGGGGGGCGCTTGCAGATACGCAGTATTTT
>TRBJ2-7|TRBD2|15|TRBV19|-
CASSITGGRTYEQYF
TGTGCCAGTAGTATCACCGGCGGGAGAACTTACGAGCAGTACTTC
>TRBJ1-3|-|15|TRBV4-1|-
CASSLNPGNGNTIYF
TGCGCCAGCAGCCTAAACCCCGGGAATGGAAACACCATATATTTT
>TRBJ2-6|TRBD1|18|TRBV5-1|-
CASSPGTVASSGANVLTF
TGCGCCAGCAGCCCGGGGACAGTTGCGAGCTCTGGGGCCAACGTCCTGACTTTC
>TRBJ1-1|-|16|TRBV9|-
CASSALQGTPYTEAFF
TGTGCCAGCAGCGCCCTACAGGGAACCCCCTACACTGAAGCTTTCTTT
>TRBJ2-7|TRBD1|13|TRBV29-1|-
CSVAGTGGYEQYF
TGCAGCGTTGCAGGGACAGGGGGTTACGAGCAGTACTTC
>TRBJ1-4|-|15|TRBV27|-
CATAPMAGRNEKLFF
TGTGCCACCGCCCCGATGGCGGGGAGGAATGAAAAACTGTTTTTT
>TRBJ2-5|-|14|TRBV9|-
CASSGVGGLETQYF
TGTGCCAGCAGCGGAGTTGGGGGCCTGGAGACCCAGTACTTC
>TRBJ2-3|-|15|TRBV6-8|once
CARPGGEPSTDTQYF
TGTGCCAGGCCTGGTGGGGAGCCCAGCACAGATACGCAGTATTTT
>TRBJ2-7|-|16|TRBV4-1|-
CASSQNSNLGSYEQYF
TGCGCCAGCAGCCAAAATAGTAATCTCGGCTCCTACGAGCAGTACTTC
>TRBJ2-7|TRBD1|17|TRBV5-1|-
CASSRGTQGAHGPEQYF
TGCGCCAGCAGCAGGGGGACCCAGGGGGCTCATGGGCCCGAGCAGTACTTC
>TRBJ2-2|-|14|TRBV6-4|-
CASSEEGWTGELFF
TGTGCCAGCAGTGAGGAGGGTTGGACCGGGGAGCTGTTTTTT
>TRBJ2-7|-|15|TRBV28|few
CASSLWARGSYEQYF
TGTGCCAGCAGTTTATGGGCTAGGGGTTCCTACGAGCAGTACTTC
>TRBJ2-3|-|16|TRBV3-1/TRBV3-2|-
CASSQDLGAGTDTQYF
TGTGCCAGCAGCCAAGATCTGGGGGCAGGGACAGATACGCAGTATTTT
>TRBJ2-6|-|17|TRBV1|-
CTSSQVLAAFSANVLTF
TGCACCAGCAGCCAAGTCCTAGCGGCGTTCTCGGCCAACGTCCTGACTTTC
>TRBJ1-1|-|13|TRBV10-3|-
CAISWGPYTEAFF
TGTGCCATCAGCTGGGGGCCCTACACTGAAGCTTTCTTT
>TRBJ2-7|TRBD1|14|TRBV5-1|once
CASSSGTGEYEQYF
TGCGCCAGCAGCTCGGGAACAGGGGAGTACGAGCAGTACTTC
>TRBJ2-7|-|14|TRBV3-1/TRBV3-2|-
CASSLPGTTYEQYF
TGTGCCAGCAGCCTCCCCGGGACAACCTACGAGCAGTACTTC
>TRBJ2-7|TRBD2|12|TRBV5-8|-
CASSFRGLAGHF
TGTGCCAGCAGCTTTCGGGGACTAGCGGGGCACTTC
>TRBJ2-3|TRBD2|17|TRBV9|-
CASSGATSGASTDTQYF
TGTGCCAGCAGCGGCGCTACTAGCGGAGCTAGCACAGATACGCAGTATTTT